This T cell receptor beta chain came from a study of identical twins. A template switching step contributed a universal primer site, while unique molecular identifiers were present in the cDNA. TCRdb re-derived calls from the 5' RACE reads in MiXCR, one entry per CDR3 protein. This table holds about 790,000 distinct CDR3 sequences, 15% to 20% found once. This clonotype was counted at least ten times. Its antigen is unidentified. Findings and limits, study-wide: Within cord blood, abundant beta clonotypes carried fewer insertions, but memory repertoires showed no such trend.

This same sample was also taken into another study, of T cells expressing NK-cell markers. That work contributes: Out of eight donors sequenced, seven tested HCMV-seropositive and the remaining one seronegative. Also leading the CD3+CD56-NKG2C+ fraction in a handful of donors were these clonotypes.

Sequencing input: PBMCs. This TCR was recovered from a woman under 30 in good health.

The CDR3 reads CASSTRQGYEQYF. Here the CDR3 DNA reads TGTGCCAGCAGCACCAGACAGGGCTACGAGCAGTACTTC. The rearrangement joins TRBV7-9 to TRBJ2-7, with TRBD1 identical over 7 bases. The V segment lost 5 bases and the J segment 3 bases; nucleotides outside the gene matches: 4. The CDR3 totals 13 residues. CDR1 and CDR2 (germline): SEHNR, FQNEAQ (reference sequence).